The clone carrying this TCR beta chain appeared a single time. The antigen is undetermined. This record comes from a study of cytomegalovirus exposure and HLA in healthy donors. About the research overall: Assignment to the Caucasian-associated ancestry cluster applied to about 80% of the approximately 360 genotyped donors. Study results and caveats: One variant, a missense change in DCLRE1C, was linked in a later analysis to TCR beta V- and J-gene trimming. HLA alleles were associated with 15,000 to 20,000 TCR beta sequences in a later analysis at 0.05 false discovery rate. Cytomegalovirus association was assigned to about 150 TCR beta chains.

PCR used 60 Vbeta primers and 13 Jbeta primers. Clones were read by immunoSEQ multiplex PCR, and TCRdb kept only the in-frame ones, dropping some. In the table there are roughly 130,000 clones, roughly 79% of which are singletons. The V end was cut by 5 bases, the J end by 1 base, with 12 bases between. Germline loops: CDR1 SEHNR, CDR2 FQNEAQ (reference sequence). The CDR3 is made up of 14 amino acids. The V and J genes are TRBV7-9 and TRBJ2-7; D call uncertain. Input material: PBMCs. The TCR was taken from a man between 18 and 29 years old in good health and CMV-seronegative. The CDR3: CASSPHSESYEQYF. The CDR3 DNA reads as TGTGCCAGCAGCCCCCACTCTGAATCCTACGAGCAGTACTTC.